The entry below gives a single TCR beta chain sequence along with its context. The antigen remains unidentified. CDR3 length: 13 amino acids. With 11 bases removed from V and 6 bases from J, the gap between germline ends came to 19 bases. This record comes from a study of T cell responses to AZD1222 COVID-19 vaccine. TCRdb keeps only in-frame clones here, not all; method: immunoSEQ multiplex PCR. The sample lists fewer than 65,000 clones; roughly 84% were seen once. Study-wide results and limits: Among vaccine-associated CD4 TCRs, coverage spanned spike, with dominance at 160-218 and 743-854. Spike-specific TCR breadth and depth rose after two AZD1222 doses.

This clonotype originated in an adult in good health. The source was peripheral blood, collected on day 0 of AZD1222 vaccination. The chain joins TRBV12-3 or TRBV12-4 to TRBJ1-1; D is possibly TRBD1 (6 bases). CDR3 loop: CASDRWGGSEAFF. The CDR3 region has the DNA TGTGCCTCCGATCGGTGGGGGGGCTCTGAAGCTTTCTTT.